This T cell receptor beta chain comes out of a study of blood T cell repertoires in COVID-19 (TCRdb year 2020). Context from the whole study: Samples covering the acute and convalescent phases of COVID-19 were provided by collaborators in the United States, Italy and Spain. Deeply sampled blood TCRbeta repertoires from subjects exposed to, actively infected with, or recovered from COVID-19 were included in the dataset. HLA class I and class II types, where available, came from metadata supplied by the sample provider rather than from assay-based typing. The repertoires were made available in a free public database intended to serve as a resource for research on the immune response to SARS-CoV-2. Sample metadata almost always included a de-identified subject ID, COVID-19 status, age in years and sex. The material from the prospective study consisted of cDNA or gDNA derived from T cells, B-cell-depleted T cells, or PBMCs. Samples came from the ongoing ImmuneRACE study (first 160 participants) plus 1,254 subjects from 6 global collaborators.

A remark on this clone: No cognate antigen has been identified for it. No much larger clone exists at a distance of one base, and base qualities are not known.

One collaborating source in Seattle enrolled patients while the patients were actively infected and followed the patients over time throughout the course of disease. Whole blood was collected in K2EDTA tubes by collaborating institutions according to the institutions' own protocols. For TCRbeta analysis, collaborator samples were shipped as frozen whole blood, as isolated PBMCs, or as DNA extracted from either sample type. V loses 1 base at its end and J loses 3 bases; junction bases beyond the gene matches: 6. Taken from cysteine to phenylalanine, the CDR3 has 16 residues. Only the CDR3 part of the read is kept: 48 bases, read in frame from the first base. The germline V gene sets CDR1 to SGHTA and CDR2 to FQGNSA. TCRbeta CDR3 regions were amplified from genomic DNA using the immunoSEQ Assay, a bias-controlled multiplex PCR. Processing in the source paper ran as follows. The number of nucleated cells in each sample was estimated from the amplification of reference gene primers within the assay. Sequence reads were collapsed and filtered to measure the absolute abundance of every unique TCRbeta CDR3 rearrangement. Productive Simpson clonality was computed per sample as the square root of Simpson's diversity index over productive rearrangements. What TCRdb holds here is the immuneACCESS table cut down to in-frame rearrangements. Part of the clones is not present; checked against another copy, under half of the missing clones reflect an unresolved V gene, and the others are unexplained. V, J and clone size reflect that table, while D and trimming were determined from the DNA. The sample includes around 90,000 clones, with 88% observed a single time. Of the sample, around 2% is held by the ten largest clones.

Study-level results and caveats: The amount of clinical and demographic metadata varied by source and participant and was provided uncurated.

Sequenced sample: peripheral blood. The chain is encoded by TRBV7-2 joined to TRBJ2-5, and 9 bases in between align with TRBD2. This clonotype was obtained from a man between 45 and 60 years old with COVID-19, enrolled during active disease. The DNA sequence is TGTGCCAGCAGCTTAGAGCGCGGGGGGGCCAAAGAGACCCAGTACTTC. Its coded protein is CASSLERGGAKETQYF.